This TCR beta chain was observed in a study of T-cell memory formation after mild COVID-19 (TCRdb year 2021). General notes on the study: TCR sequence clusters from the two donors were largely donor specific. In two donors, T-cell clones that expanded and contracted after mild COVID-19 were followed by sequencing TCRalpha and TCRbeta repertoires longitudinally. Two young, previously healthy adult volunteers, one female and one male, were included in the cohort. What the authors observed across the whole study: Whether the second-wave clones peaking on day 37 were SARS-CoV-2 specific was not confirmed. The study included only a couple of mild cases, and larger cohorts that include severe cases with pre-infection samples were judged to be necessary. Contracting CD4+ clones turned up mainly in the CM and EM memory subsets, whereas EMRA was where CD8+ clones were enriched. Clones contracting from day 15 to 85 had balanced CD4/CD8 phenotypes, while a second wave expanding from day 15 to 37 was biased towards CD4+. Some responding clones were found in pre-infection memory, which suggests that pre-existing cross-reactive memory T cells took part in the SARS-CoV-2 response.

Ficoll-Paque density gradient centrifugation was used to isolate PBMCs. V is cut back by 0 bases and J by 2 bases, with 8 bases in the junction unmatched. For CDR1 and CDR2, the germline V gene (reference sequence) lists DFQATT and SNEGSKA. The CDR3 contains 16 residues, cysteine and phenylalanine counted. Only the CDR3 part of the read is kept: 48 bases, read in frame from the first base. In regard to this clonotype: What antigen it recognizes has not been identified. Qualities for individual bases were not recorded, and no much larger clone is one base off.

The sequencer listed for this sample is Illumina NovaSeq 6000. TCRalpha and TCRbeta cDNA libraries were built by 5'RACE with constant-segment primers, adding sample barcodes and unique molecular identifiers. Trizol reagent was used to extract RNA from every sample. Amplification of the libraries took two PCR steps, and the second step added a second sample barcode plus Illumina TruSeq adapters. Sequencing of libraries was performed on an Illumina NovaSeq with 2 x 150 bp paired-end reads. Per the authors' processing: Demultiplexing of reads and collapsing into UMI-guided consensus sequences were performed with migec v1.2.7. Using mixcr v2.1.11, UMI consensuses were aligned to TRA and TRB V and J templates and then assembled into clonotypes. A clonotype was counted as expanded or contracted only when both edgeR and NoisET called the clonotype significant, with the noise models trained on biological replicates. For edgeR calls, the cutoffs were a false discovery rate-adjusted p below 0.01 and a log2 fold-change threshold of 1. PCA with hierarchical clustering of max-normalized trajectories of the 1000 most abundant clonotypes was used as exploratory dynamics analysis. Separately sequenced CD4+ and CD8+ repertoires were used to assign a CD4 or CD8 phenotype to each responding clone. TCRdb's own reprocessing of the public reads used fastp at Q25 and MiXCR and kept productive beta chains. One record per CDR3 amino acid sequence lists the most common genes and DNA. These V and J calls derive from TCRdb rather than the authors' analysis. Recorded for this sample are hundreds of thousands of distinct CDR3 sequences; about a sixth of them occurred a single time. The top ten hold 20% to 25% of the sample.

The chain is encoded by TRBV20-1 joined to TRBJ2-5; 8 central nucleotides agree with TRBD2. This sequence was found in a man aged 18 to 30 who had mild COVID-19 (a few samples of this study predate the infection). The sample titles of this study are shuffled in the database, so cell type and time point are left out; the donor was told from shared clones. The sequenced sample was PBMCs or a T cell subset sorted from them (not recorded which). The sequence in DNA is TGCAGTGCTAGAGATCTGCCTAGCGGGCATCAAGAGACCCAGTACTTC. It codes for CSARDLPSGHQETQYF.